One sample yielded the 22 T cell receptor beta chains listed below, sequenced in a study of blood T cell repertoires in COVID-19. The method was immunoSEQ multiplex PCR; TCRdb's version includes in-frame clones alone and lacks a portion of them. The data contain fewer than 250,000 clones, nearly 90% of them singletons. The specimen was PBMCs or T cells enriched from blood (not recorded which). The receptors originated from a man aged 30-40 years who had recovered from COVID-19.

The chain links TRBV10-3 to TRBJ1-6; 8 bases agree with TRBD1. Germline V gives CDR1 ENHRY, CDR2 SYGVKD. J gave up 9 bases and V 6 bases, and 4 bases lay outside the gene matches. The CDR3 is made up of 13 amino acids. The CDR3 loop is CAIRPGQGSPLHF. CDR3 nucleotides: TGTGCCATCAGACCCGGACAGGGTTCACCCCTCCACTTT.

Only a few counts were recorded for this clone. The chain links TRBV28 to TRBJ2-5; TRBD2 matches at 12 bases. Germline loops: CDR1 MDHEN, CDR2 SYDVKM. V shed 8 bases, J shed 5 bases, and the junction held 9 bases outside the gene matches. The CDR3 has 15 residues. CDR3: CASGLAGNPGETQYF. CDR3 DNA sequence: TGTGCCAGCGGACTAGCGGGAAACCCGGGGGAGACCCAGTACTTC.

The genes are TRBV28 and TRBJ1-3, with D hard to call. Trimming removed 4 bases at V and 4 bases at J, with 11 bases between. The CDR3 covers 14 residues. CDR1 MDHEN and CDR2 SYDVKM come from the germline V gene. The CDR3 sequence: CASSSASTGNTIYF. The CDR3 DNA sequence: TGTGCCAGCAGTTCGGCGTCGACAGGAAACACCATATATTTT.

The rearrangement joins TRBV5-8 to TRBJ2-7; perhaps TRBD1 as D (6 bases). Germline V lookup: CDR1 SGHTS, CDR2 YDEGEE. V was shortened by 3 bases and J by 2 bases, with 15 bases between the two germline ends. This CDR3 has 15 residues. CDR3 loop: CASSSGVRRAYEQYF. The CDR3 bases are TGTGCCAGCAGCTCAGGGGTCCGACGAGCCTACGAGCAGTACTTC.

J is TRBJ1-2 and V is TRBV11-2; 7 nucleotides agree with TRBD1. The CDR3 runs 18 residues. Losses at the gene ends were 5 bases for V and 2 bases for J; bases not matched to a gene: 17. CDR1 and CDR2 from the germline V gene are SGHAT and FQNNGV. The CDR3 loop is CASSASDLPGQRNYGYTF. The CDR3 DNA follows: TGTGCCAGCAGCGCCTCAGATCTCCCGGGACAGCGAAACTATGGCTACACCTTC.

This clone has a count of ten or more. The chain uses TRBV7-9 and TRBJ2-7, with 8 bases fitting TRBD2. Germline values: CDR1 SEHNR, CDR2 FQNEAQ (reference sequence). The length of the CDR3 is 15 residues. Unmatched junction bases numbered 6, after V lost 0 bases and J lost 5 bases. Here the CDR3 DNA reads TGTGCCAGCAGCTTAGCCCAGCGGGAGTCCAACGAGCAGTACTTC. Its translation: CASSLAQRESNEQYF.

V usage is TRBV7-9 and J usage is TRBJ1-1, with D tentatively TRBD1 (6 bases). CDR3 length: 14 amino acids. The germline V gene encodes CDR1 SEHNR and CDR2 FQNEAQ (reference sequence). Trimming stripped 2 bases from V and 4 bases from J, with 11 bases between. The DNA of the CDR3 is TGTGCCAGCAGCTTATCTGGGGGCCGCACTGAAGCTTTCTTT. Protein sequence: CASSLSGGRTEAFF.

The rearrangement joins TRBV5-6 to TRBJ1-3; D is undetermined. Germline CDR1 reads SGHDT; CDR2 reads YYEEEE. The V end was cut by 7 bases, the J end by 0 bases, with 20 bases between. This CDR3 region has 17 residues. CDR3 region: CASYHRARGSSGNTIYF. The CDR3 DNA reads TGTGCCAGCTATCATAGAGCTCGGGGAAGCTCTGGAAACACCATATATTTT.

V gene TRBV29-1 combines with J gene TRBJ1-6; tentative D call: TRBD1 (6 bases). Trimming stripped 4 bases from V and 10 bases from J, with 14 bases between. The germline V gene encodes CDR1 SQVTM and CDR2 ANQGSEA. The CDR3 runs to 13 residues. In DNA, the CDR3 is TGCAGCGTTGGAAGCAGGGGAGACTCACCCCTCCACTTT. It specifies CSVGSRGDSPLHF.

This chain connects TRBV28 to TRBJ2-1; 10 positions match TRBD2. Germline values: CDR1 MDHEN, CDR2 SYDVKM. This CDR3 region has 15 residues. V lost 4 bases and J lost 4; bases outside the gene matches: 4. In nucleotides, the CDR3 is TGTGCCAGCAGTTCCCCTAGCGGGGGTTACAATGAGCAGTTCTTC. The encoded protein is CASSSPSGGYNEQFF. The whole variable domain, remainder taken from reference TRBV28 and TRBJ2-1, is DVKVTQSSRYLVKRTGEKVFLECVQDMDHENMFWYRQDPGLGLRLIYFSYDVKMKEKGDIPEGYSVSREKKERFSLILESASTNQTSMYLCASSSPSGGYNEQFFGPGTRLTVL.

This clone was detected once. The rearrangement joins TRBV2 to TRBJ1-6; tentative D call: TRBD1 (5 bases). The CDR3 totals 14 residues. Germline assignment: CDR1 SNHLY and CDR2 FYNNEI. Trimming removed 4 bases at V and 7 bases at J, with 11 bases between. The CDR3 here is CASSGGLVNSPLHF. CDR3 coding DNA: TGTGCCAGCAGTGGGGGACTTGTCAATTCACCCCTCCACTTT.

This chain links TRBV7-6 with TRBJ2-3; 13 nucleotides agree with TRBD2. Germline V gene data show CDR1 as SGHVS and CDR2 as FNYEAQ. The ends lost 4 bases at V and 2 bases at J; junction bases unmatched: 6. The CDR3 sequence is 17 residues long. The CDR3 DNA reads TGTGCCAGCAGCTCCCGACTAGCGGGGGGTGTCACAGATACGCAGTATTTT. This translates into CASSSRLAGGVTDTQYF. Looking up the rest from reference TRBV7-6 and TRBJ2-3 gives the full variable domain: GAGVSQSPRYKVTKRGQDVALRCDPISGHVSLYWYRQALGQGPEFLTYFNYEAQQDKSGLPNDRFSAERPEGSISTLTIQRTEQRDSAMYRCASSSRLAGGVTDTQYFGPGTRLTVL.

The chain carries TRBV2 and TRBJ1-2; D is ambiguous. Germline V gives CDR1 SNHLY, CDR2 FYNNEI. Trimming removed 6 bases at V and 1 base at J, with 12 bases between. The CDR3 has 14 residues. In DNA form, the CDR3 reads TGTGCCAGCAGCGCGAGTTTCCTTAACTATGGCTACACCTTC. Protein product: CASSASFLNYGYTF.

This clone appeared once. The chain recombines TRBV5-1 with TRBJ2-7; 8 bases map to TRBD2. Trimming removed 1 base from V and 4 bases from J; junction bases left unmatched: 7. Germline loops: CDR1 SGHRS, CDR2 YFSETQ. This CDR3 comprises 15 residues. CDR3 in DNA: TGCGCCAGCAGCTTGAGGACGGGAGGGCAATACGAGCAGTACTTC. Translation gives CASSLRTGGQYEQYF.

The rearrangement links TRBV6-2 or TRBV6-3 to TRBJ2-2; TRBD1 matches 10 bases. V gave up 6 bases and J gave up 2 bases; unmatched junction bases: 12. The CDR3 sequence is 18 residues long. CDR1 and CDR2 (germline): MNHEY, SVGEGT. CDR3 sequence reads: CASSSRSGTGANTGELFF. CDR3 in DNA: TGTGCCAGCAGCTCCCGTTCCGGGACAGGGGCTAACACCGGGGAGCTGTTTTTT.

The V call is TRBV13, the J call TRBJ1-4, with a weak D call TRBD1 (6 bases). This CDR3 comprises 15 residues. V was cut by 0 bases and J by 4 bases, with 9 bases left in between. Germline V gives CDR1 PRHDT, CDR2 FYEKMQ (reference sequence). CDR3 loop: CASSLGTGINEKLFF. CDR3 DNA sequence: TGTGCCAGCAGCTTAGGAACAGGGATTAATGAAAAACTGTTTTTT.

This chain links TRBV19 with TRBJ2-1; D is uncertain. This CDR3 is 14 amino acids long. The germline CDR1 and CDR2 sequences are LNHDA and SQIVND (reference sequence). V lost 7 bases and J 4 bases, leaving 14 bases between the germline ends. CDR3 DNA sequence: TGTGCCAGTAAATCGGGTGCCTGGTACAATGAGCAGTTCTTC. It yields the protein CASKSGAWYNEQFF.

This chain connects TRBV6-5 to TRBJ1-3, with D possibly matching TRBD1 (6 bases). CDR3 length equals 15 residues. V was clipped by 8 bases and J by 4 bases, with 18 bases between them. The germline CDR1 and CDR2 sequences are MNHEY and SVGAGI. CDR3 DNA sequence: TGTGCCAGCGGTCTCCATGGGGGCGCAGGAAACACCATATATTTT. Translated: CASGLHGGAGNTIYF.

The rearrangement joins TRBV5-4 to TRBJ2-7, with D perhaps matching TRBD1 (5 bases). Per germline, CDR1 SGHNT and CDR2 YYREEE (reference sequence). The CDR3 runs to 12 residues. V lost 7 bases and J 5 bases, leaving 13 bases between the germline ends. The CDR3 DNA follows: TGTGCCAGCGGGGCAGGGAATCACGAGCAGTACTTC. Translating gives CASGAGNHEQYF.

This clone was counted a single time. V usage is TRBV5-6 and J usage is TRBJ1-5; 8 bases are a match to TRBD1. V lost 3 bases, J lost 5 bases, and 7 bases stayed unmatched. CDR1 is SGHDT and CDR2 is YYEEEE in the germline V gene. The CDR3 is 15 amino acids. CDR3 nucleotides: TGTGCCAGCAGCTACGGACAGGGATTATATCAGCCCCAGCATTTT. Translation gives CASSYGQGLYQPQHF.

This chain uses TRBV13 with TRBJ2-3; tentative D call: TRBD1 (6 bases). This CDR3 contains 14 residues. Trimming stripped 3 bases from V and 4 bases from J, with 11 bases between. CDR1 is PRHDT, CDR2 FYEKMQ, per germline (reference sequence). Here the CDR3 reads CASSLGASSDTQYF. CDR3 coding DNA: TGTGCCAGCAGCTTGGGGGCGTCGTCAGATACGCAGTATTTT.

This clone was seen a single time. The chain couples TRBV4-2 to TRBJ2-5; unclear D gene. This CDR3 has 16 residues. Trimming removed 1 base from V and 2 bases from J, with 14 bases in between. CDR1 and CDR2 from the germline V gene are LGHNA and YNFKEQ. The chain's CDR3 is CASSQVSTYRQETQYF. CDR3 coding DNA: TGTGCCAGCAGCCAAGTCTCTACGTACCGTCAAGAGACCCAGTACTTC.